A single sample gave rise to the 25 T cell receptor beta chains below, sequenced in a study of cytomegalovirus exposure and HLA in healthy donors. TCRdb's table, derived via immunoSEQ multiplex PCR, lists solely in-frame clones and lacks some. Seen here are about 160,000 clones, about 90% observed once, and the top ten hold around 3%. The sample taken for sequencing was PBMCs. These receptor sequences come from a woman between 18 and 29 years old in good health and CMV-seropositive.

The chain recombines TRBV27 with TRBJ1-4; the D is unclear. V was trimmed by 2 bases and J by 10 bases, leaving 11 bases between them. The V gene's germline CDR1 is MNHEY and CDR2 SMNVEV (reference sequence). This CDR3 comprises 13 residues. The CDR3, as DNA: TGTGCCAGCAGTTTAAGCGCCCTAGGAAAACTGTTTTTT. It yields the protein CASSLSALGKLFF. The whole variable domain, filled in from reference TRBV27 and TRBJ1-4, reads EAQVTQNPRYLITVTGKKLTVTCSQNMNHEYMSWYRQDPGLGLRQIYYSMNVEVTDKGDVPEGYKVSRKEKRNFPLILESPSPNQTSLYFCASSLSALGKLFFGSGTQLSVL.

The chain combines TRBV5-1 with TRBJ1-6; TRBD1 is a possible D gene (5 bases). CDR1 and CDR2 (germline): SGHRS, YFSETQ. The V end was cut by 0 bases, the J end by 7 bases, with 14 bases between. The CDR3 runs to 16 residues. CDR3 amino acids: CASSLAGRGLNSPLHF. The CDR3 DNA reads as TGCGCCAGCAGCTTGGCAGGGCGGGGTCTAAATTCACCCCTCCACTTT.

The chain carries TRBV4-2 and TRBJ1-4; no clear D. In germline, CDR1 is LGHNA, CDR2 YNFKEQ. The V end lost 1 base, the J end lost 4 bases, and 10 bases lay between the germline ends. The CDR3 is made up of 15 amino acids. The CDR3 sequence: CASSQADGSNEKLFF. DNA for the CDR3: TGTGCCAGCAGCCAAGCGGACGGGAGTAATGAAAAACTGTTTTTT.

This clone was recorded a few times. The CDR3 spells CSVTHRDALGRAFF. The CDR3 DNA reads TGCAGCGTTACCCACAGGGATGCCCTTGGGAGAGCTTTCTTT. The chain joins TRBV29-1 to TRBJ1-1; TRBD1 might be the D (6 bases). The germline CDR1 and CDR2 sequences are SQVTM and ANQGSEA. This CDR3 region has 14 residues. Trimming cost V 5 bases and J 10 bases, with 23 bases left between them. Full variable domain (remainder filled in from reference TRBV29-1 and TRBJ1-1): SAVISQKPSRDICQRGTSLTIQCQVDSQVTMMFWYRQQPGQSLTLIATANQGSEATYESGFVIDKFPISRPNLTFSTLTVSNMSPEDSSIYLCSVTHRDALGRAFFGQGTRLTVV.

The rearrangement joins TRBV6-5 to TRBJ1-2; maybe TRBD1 (6 bases). V lost 4 bases and J lost 6, with 15 bases in between. Per the germline V gene, CDR1 is MNHEY and CDR2 is SVGAGI. The CDR3 sequence is 14 residues long. As DNA, the CDR3 is TGTGCCAGCAGTTCGCGCCGGGACATCCATGGCTACACCTTC. Protein product: CASSSRRDIHGYTF.

V gene TRBV7-8 combines with J gene TRBJ1-1, with 10 bases identical to TRBD1. Germline-derived CDR1 and CDR2 are SGHVS and FQNEAQ. The CDR3 covers 12 residues. V lost 5 bases, J lost 11 bases, and 5 bases stayed unmatched. CDR3 sequence reads: CASSPRTGGAFF. CDR3 nucleotide sequence: TGTGCCAGCAGCCCACGGACAGGGGGGGCTTTCTTT.

This chain connects TRBV6-5 to TRBJ1-4; D is perhaps TRBD1 (5 bases). Germline-derived CDR1 and CDR2 are MNHEY and SVGAGI. The length of the CDR3 is 15 residues. Trimming took off 2 bases at V and 8 bases at J, with 15 bases between the two ends. The CDR3 bases are TGTGCCAGCAGTTACGCGGGACGGCCTATAGAAAAACTGTTTTTT. Translating it yields CASSYAGRPIEKLFF.

This clone has a single count. V is TRBV6-6 and J is TRBJ1-2; D uncertain. The ends were cut back, 5 bases at V and 3 bases at J, with 10 bases in the middle. Germline assignment: CDR1 MNHNY and CDR2 SVGAGI (reference sequence). The CDR3 spans 13 residues. As DNA, the CDR3 is TGTGCCAGCAGTCCGAGCGGGGACTATGGCTACACCTTC. It translates to CASSPSGDYGYTF.

This clone is a singleton in its sample. The chain uses TRBV2 and TRBJ2-3, with TRBD2 identical over 8 bases. V was pared by 8 bases and J by 2 bases, with 9 bases of the junction left unmatched. This CDR3 contains 15 residues. Per the germline V gene, CDR1 is SNHLY and CDR2 is FYNNEI. The DNA for the CDR3 is TGTGCCAGCGGTTATAGCGGGGCCTACACAGATACGCAGTATTTT. Its translation: CASGYSGAYTDTQYF. Combining the CDR3 with reference TRBV2 and TRBJ2-3 gives the whole variable domain EPEVTQTPSHQVTQMGQEVILRCVPISNHLYFYWYRQILGQKVEFLVSFYNNEISEKSEIFDDQFSVERPDGSNFTLKIRSTKLEDSAMYFCASGYSGAYTDTQYFGPGTRLTVL.

This chain uses TRBV27 with TRBJ2-7; maybe TRBD1 (6 bases). Per the germline V gene, CDR1 is MNHEY and CDR2 is SMNVEV (reference sequence). Trimming took off 3 bases at V and 3 bases at J, with 9 bases between the two ends. The CDR3 extends over 13 amino acids. In DNA form, the CDR3 reads TGTGCCAGCAGTTTGTCAGGGGACTACGAGCAGTACTTC. It codes for CASSLSGDYEQYF.

This chain joins TRBV19 and TRBJ1-5; no definite D call. V was trimmed by 0 bases and J by 4 bases, leaving 10 bases between them. Germline V gene data show CDR1 as LNHDA and CDR2 as SQIVND (reference sequence). The CDR3 covers 15 residues. The CDR3 bases are TGTGCCAGTAGTATAGATCTGGGCAGGAATCAGCCCCAGCATTTT. This translates into CASSIDLGRNQPQHF.

The rearrangement links TRBV6-5 to TRBJ2-5, with TRBD1 as a possible D gene (5 bases). Germline values: CDR1 MNHEY, CDR2 SVGAGI. V lost 5 bases to trimming and J lost 4 bases, with 11 bases between them. The CDR3 has 13 amino acids. CDR3 nucleotides: TGTGCCAGCAGTCCCGACAGTGTAGAGACCCAGTACTTC. Its protein is CASSPDSVETQYF.

The CDR3 nucleotides read TGTGCCAGCAGTCCCGGGACTAGCGGAGAGACCCAGTACTTC. Its translation is CASSPGTSGETQYF. This chain uses TRBV2 with TRBJ2-5; 11 bases map to TRBD2. Germline V gives CDR1 SNHLY, CDR2 FYNNEI. The CDR3 runs to 14 residues. J lost 4 bases, V lost 5 bases, and 3 bases had no gene match.

The gene calls are TRBV27 and TRBJ2-3; D gene unclear. The germline V and J ends were trimmed by 5 bases and 4 bases, with 19 bases remaining between them. CDR1 and CDR2 (germline): MNHEY, SMNVEV (reference sequence). The CDR3 runs 16 residues. The CDR3 DNA follows: TGTGCCAGCAGTCTCATCCCGGGTCCGAACCCAGATACGCAGTATTTT. It encodes CASSLIPGPNPDTQYF.

This rearrangement joins TRBV11-2 to TRBJ2-7; TRBD1 might be the D (6 bases). Germline V gene lookup returns CDR1 SGHAT and CDR2 FQNNGV. The CDR3 totals 14 residues. V was clipped by 1 base and J by 3 bases, with 10 bases between them. CDR3 coding DNA: TGTGCCAGCAGCTTAGGAGGGGGTTTCTACGAGCAGTACTTC. As protein: CASSLGGGFYEQYF.

This chain links TRBV7-2 with TRBJ1-1, with a possible D match to TRBD1 (6 bases). Deletions cut 5 bases from V and 0 bases from J, with 10 bases between. CDR1 is SGHTA, CDR2 FQGNSA, per germline. The CDR3 extends over 14 amino acids. CDR3 residues: CASSHGQLNTEAFF. The CDR3 region has the DNA TGTGCCAGCAGCCACGGACAGCTGAACACTGAAGCTTTCTTT.

This clone was observed a single time. V usage is TRBV5-1 and J usage is TRBJ1-6, with 11 bases lining up with TRBD1. After removal of 4 bases from V and 6 bases from J, the junction contained 3 bases not matched to a gene. Germline V CDR1 and CDR2: SGHRS, YFSETQ. CDR3 length: 15 amino acids. The CDR3, as DNA: TGCGCCAGCAGCCCCGGGACAGGGGGTAATTCACCCCTCCACTTT. Translating gives CASSPGTGGNSPLHF.

This clone showed up just once. CDR3: CASSFSGVAAYEQYF. The CDR3 nucleotides read TGTGCCAGTTCCTTTAGCGGAGTAGCGGCCTACGAGCAGTACTTC. The chain is built from TRBV19 and TRBJ2-7; TRBD2 might be the D (6 bases). The CDR3 sequence is 15 residues long. The germline gives CDR1 LNHDA, CDR2 SQIVND (reference sequence). The V end was cut by 8 bases, the J end by 2 bases, with 19 bases between.

This chain links TRBV25-1 with TRBJ1-1; D is undetermined. This CDR3 contains 14 residues. In germline, CDR1 is MGHDK, CDR2 SYGVNS. Trimming took 4 bases from V and 4 from J, leaving 13 bases between them. The CDR3 nucleotides are TGTGCCAGCAGTGGGGCGGACGGGGTCACTGAAGCTTTCTTT. Translation gives CASSGADGVTEAFF.

V usage is TRBV18 and J usage is TRBJ2-1; TRBD2 matches 9 bases. CDR1 and CDR2 from the germline V gene are KGHSH and LQKENI. J gave up 7 bases and V 3 bases, and 7 bases lay outside the gene matches. The CDR3 runs 15 residues. The DNA of the CDR3 is TGTGCCAGCTCACCGACTAGCGGCATAAGGAATGAGCAGTTCTTC. Translated, it gives CASSPTSGIRNEQFF.

The chain is built from TRBV7-9 and TRBJ2-2, with D tentatively TRBD1 (5 bases). CDR3 length: 17 residues. Trimming stripped 1 base from V and 5 bases from J, with 17 bases between. Germline V gene sequence: CDR1 SEHNR, CDR2 FQNEAQ (reference sequence). CDR3: CASSLEPQTERTGELFF. In nucleotides, the CDR3 is TGTGCCAGCAGCTTAGAACCCCAGACAGAAAGAACCGGGGAGCTGTTTTTT.

J is TRBJ2-2 and V is TRBV15; unclear D gene. The germline CDR1 and CDR2 sequences are LNHNV and YYDKDF (reference sequence). The CDR3 extends over 15 amino acids. V was shortened by 1 base and J by 6 bases, with 12 bases between the two germline ends. The CDR3 DNA reads as TGTGCCACCAGCAGAGTTCCCCCCTCGGCCGGGGAGCTGTTTTTT. The encoded protein is CATSRVPPSAGELFF.

This chain uses TRBV19 with TRBJ2-1; 11 bases fit TRBD2. The ends lost 3 bases at V and 7 bases at J; junction bases unmatched: 11. The CDR3 extends over 17 amino acids. Germline V gene sequence: CDR1 LNHDA, CDR2 SQIVND (reference sequence). This chain's CDR3 is CASSIVLAGGPSNEQFF. CDR3 nucleotides: TGTGCCAGTAGTATTGTCCTAGCGGGAGGTCCCTCAAATGAGCAGTTCTTC.

This chain uses TRBV7-8 with TRBJ1-1, with 8 positions matching TRBD1. The CDR3 spans 14 residues. The V gene end was trimmed by 2 bases and the J gene end by 10 bases; junction bases not matched to a gene: 9. Germline V CDR1 and CDR2: SGHVS, FQNEAQ. DNA of the CDR3: TGTGCCAGCAGCTTAATACAGGGGGAGGTTGGAGCTTTCTTT. It encodes CASSLIQGEVGAFF.

The chain has TRBV30 and TRBJ1-1; TRBD1 might be the D (5 bases). Germline lookup yields CDR1 GTSNPN and CDR2 SVGIG (reference sequence). Between the trimmed V and J ends, which lost 3 bases and 1 base, there was a span of 9 bases. This CDR3 region has 13 residues. The CDR3 spells CAWSPTANTEAFF. CDR3 bases: TGTGCCTGGAGCCCGACAGCGAACACTGAAGCTTTCTTT.